Given below is one T cell receptor (beta chain) in context. The antigen remains unidentified. The record originates from a study of T cell repertoires in cytomegalovirus infection. Study details: It can be stated that public TCR beta signatures indicated CMV infection as well as a matching HLA type.

Study-level findings and limits: Adding up the frequency of public TCR beta families identified people who carried CMV plus the relevant HLA. In two of eight donors, the top clonotype was HLA-C-restricted CMV-specific.

Germline loops: CDR1 DFQATT, CDR2 SNEGSKA (reference sequence). Trimming stripped 2 bases from V and 5 bases from J, with 11 bases between. CDR3 size: 13 residues. TCRdb processed the reads anew with MiXCR; each CDR3 protein has one entry. The data contain 200,000 to 300,000 distinct CDR3 sequences, 9.1% of them singletons. The chain carries TRBV20-1 and TRBJ2-3, with D perhaps TRBD1 (6 bases). Sequencing was carried out using PBMCs. This sequence originates from a human donor in good health (CMV status not recorded). Some clones in this sample may be carry-over from other donors' samples. The CDR3 nucleotides are TGCAGTGCTAGAACAGGGTGGGGAGATACGCAGTATTTT. Translating it yields CSARTGWGDTQYF.